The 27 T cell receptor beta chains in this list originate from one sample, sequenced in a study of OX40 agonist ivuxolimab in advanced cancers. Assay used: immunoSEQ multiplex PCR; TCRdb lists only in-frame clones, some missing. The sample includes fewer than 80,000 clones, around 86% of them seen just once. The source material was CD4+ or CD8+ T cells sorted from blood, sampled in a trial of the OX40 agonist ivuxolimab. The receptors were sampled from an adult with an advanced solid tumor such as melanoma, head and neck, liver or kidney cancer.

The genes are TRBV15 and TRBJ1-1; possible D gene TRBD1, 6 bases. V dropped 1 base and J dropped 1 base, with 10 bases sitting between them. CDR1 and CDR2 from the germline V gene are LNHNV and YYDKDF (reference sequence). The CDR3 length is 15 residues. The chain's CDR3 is CATSRGPGANTEAFF. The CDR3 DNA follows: TGTGCCACCAGCAGAGGTCCAGGGGCGAACACTGAAGCTTTCTTT.

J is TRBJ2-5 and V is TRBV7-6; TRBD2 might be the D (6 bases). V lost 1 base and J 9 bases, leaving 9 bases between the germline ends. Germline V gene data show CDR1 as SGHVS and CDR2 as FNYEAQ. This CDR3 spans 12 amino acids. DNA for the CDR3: TGTGCCAGCAGCTTAGTAGCGGCAGCCCAGTACTTC. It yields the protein CASSLVAAAQYF.

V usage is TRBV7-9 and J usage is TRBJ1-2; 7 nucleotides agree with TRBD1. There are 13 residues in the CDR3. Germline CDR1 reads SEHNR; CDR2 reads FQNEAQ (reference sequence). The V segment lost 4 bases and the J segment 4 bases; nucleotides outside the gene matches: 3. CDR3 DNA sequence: TGTGCCAGCAGCTCAGACAGGGTCTATGGCTACACCTTC. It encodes CASSSDRVYGYTF. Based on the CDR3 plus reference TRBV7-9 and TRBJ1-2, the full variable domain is DTGVSQNPRHKITKRGQNVTFRCDPISEHNRLYWYRQTLGQGPEFLTYFQNEAQLEKSRLLSDRFSAERPKGSFSTLEIQRTEQGDSAMYLCASSSDRVYGYTFGSGTRLTVV.

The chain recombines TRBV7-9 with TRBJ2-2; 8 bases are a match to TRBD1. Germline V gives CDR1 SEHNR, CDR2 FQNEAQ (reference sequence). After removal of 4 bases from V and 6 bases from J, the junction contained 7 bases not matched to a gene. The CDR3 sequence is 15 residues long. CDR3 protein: CASSSGTGGPGELFF. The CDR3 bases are TGTGCCAGCAGCTCCGGGACAGGTGGGCCCGGGGAGCTGTTTTTT. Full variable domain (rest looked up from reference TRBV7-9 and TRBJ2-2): DTGVSQNPRHKITKRGQNVTFRCDPISEHNRLYWYRQTLGQGPEFLTYFQNEAQLEKSRLLSDRFSAERPKGSFSTLEIQRTEQGDSAMYLCASSSGTGGPGELFFGEGSRLTVL.

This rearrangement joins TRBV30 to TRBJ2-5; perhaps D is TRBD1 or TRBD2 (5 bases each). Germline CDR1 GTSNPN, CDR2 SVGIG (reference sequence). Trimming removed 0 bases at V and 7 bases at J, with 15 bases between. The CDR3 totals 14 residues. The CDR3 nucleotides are TGTGCCTGGAGTGTACTGGGGCTGGGGACGACCCAGTACTTC. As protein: CAWSVLGLGTTQYF.

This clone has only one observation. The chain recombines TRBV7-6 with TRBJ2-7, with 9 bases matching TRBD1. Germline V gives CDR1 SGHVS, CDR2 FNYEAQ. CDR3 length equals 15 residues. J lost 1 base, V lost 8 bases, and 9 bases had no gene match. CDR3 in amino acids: CASGGTGSTSYEQYF. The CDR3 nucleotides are TGTGCCAGCGGAGGGACAGGGAGTACTTCCTACGAGCAGTACTTC.

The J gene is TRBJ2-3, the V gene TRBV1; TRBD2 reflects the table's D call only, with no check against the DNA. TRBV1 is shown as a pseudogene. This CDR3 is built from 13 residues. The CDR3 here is CTSSQPPGDTQYF. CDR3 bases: TGCACCAGCAGCCAACCTCCCGGAGATACGCAGTATTTT.

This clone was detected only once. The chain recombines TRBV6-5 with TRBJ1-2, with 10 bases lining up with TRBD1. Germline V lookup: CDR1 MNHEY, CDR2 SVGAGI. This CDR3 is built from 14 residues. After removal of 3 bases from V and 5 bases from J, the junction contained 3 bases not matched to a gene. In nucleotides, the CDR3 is TGTGCCAGCAGTTATAGGGACAGGGGATATGGCTACACCTTC. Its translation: CASSYRDRGYGYTF.

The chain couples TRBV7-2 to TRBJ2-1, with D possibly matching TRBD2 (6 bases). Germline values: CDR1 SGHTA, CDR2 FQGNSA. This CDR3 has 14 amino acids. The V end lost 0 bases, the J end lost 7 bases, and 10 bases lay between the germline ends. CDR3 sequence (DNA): TGTGCCAGCAGCTTAGCGCAGCGGGTGAATGAGCAGTTCTTC. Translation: CASSLAQRVNEQFF.

CDR3 sequence (DNA): TGTGCCAGCTCACCAGGGGGGGGCGCGGACACTGAAGCTTTCTTT. Translation: CASSPGGGADTEAFF. The rearrangement uses TRBV18 and TRBJ1-1; the D gene is possibly TRBD1 (6 bases). CDR1 KGHSH and CDR2 LQKENI come from the germline V gene. V was cut by 2 bases and J by 3 bases, with 13 bases left in between. The CDR3 contains 15 residues.

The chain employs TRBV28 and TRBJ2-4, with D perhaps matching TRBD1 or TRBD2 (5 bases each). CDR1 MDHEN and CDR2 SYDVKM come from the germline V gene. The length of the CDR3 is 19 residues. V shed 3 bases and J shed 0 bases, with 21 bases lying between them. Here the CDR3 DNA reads TGTGCCAGCAGTTTTAGAGGGCCAGGGTCTGCTTTAGCCAAAAACATTCAGTACTTC. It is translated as CASSFRGPGSALAKNIQYF.

The CDR3 sequence: CAISAVQGAGTEAFF. The CDR3 region has the DNA TGTGCCATCAGTGCTGTACAGGGGGCCGGCACTGAAGCTTTCTTT. This rearrangement joins TRBV10-3 to TRBJ1-1; 9 bases match TRBD1. Trimming at V came to 4 bases and at J to 4 bases, leaving 7 bases not matched to a gene. CDR3 length: 15 residues. Germline V gene lookup returns CDR1 ENHRY and CDR2 SYGVKD.

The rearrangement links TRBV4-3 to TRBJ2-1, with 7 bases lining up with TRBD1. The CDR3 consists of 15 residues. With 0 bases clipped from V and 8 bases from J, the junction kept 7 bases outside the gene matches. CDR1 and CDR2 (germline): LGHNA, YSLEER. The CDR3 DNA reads TGCGCCAGCAGCCAAGATCGTGACCAGGGGGATGAGCAGTTCTTC. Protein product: CASSQDRDQGDEQFF.

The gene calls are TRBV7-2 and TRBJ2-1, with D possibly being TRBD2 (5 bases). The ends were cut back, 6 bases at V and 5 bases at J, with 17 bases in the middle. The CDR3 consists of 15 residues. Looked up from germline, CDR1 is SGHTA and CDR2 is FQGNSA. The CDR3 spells CASSLPSGGNNEQFF. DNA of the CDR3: TGTGCCAGCAGTTTGCCGAGCGGTGGGAACAATGAGCAGTTCTTC.

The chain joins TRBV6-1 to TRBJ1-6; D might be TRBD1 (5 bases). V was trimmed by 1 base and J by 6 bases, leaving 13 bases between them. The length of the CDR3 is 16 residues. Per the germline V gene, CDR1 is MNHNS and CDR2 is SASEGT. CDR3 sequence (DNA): TGTGCCAGCAGTGAAGAGGGGTGGGCAGCTAATTCACCCCTCCACTTT. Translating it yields CASSEEGWAANSPLHF.

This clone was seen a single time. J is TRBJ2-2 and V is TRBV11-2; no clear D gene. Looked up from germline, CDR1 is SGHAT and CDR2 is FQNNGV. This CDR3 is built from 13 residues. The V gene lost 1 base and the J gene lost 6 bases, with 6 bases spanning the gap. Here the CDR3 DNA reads TGTGCCAGCAGCTTAGCCGGGCCCGGGGAGCTGTTTTTT. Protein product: CASSLAGPGELFF.

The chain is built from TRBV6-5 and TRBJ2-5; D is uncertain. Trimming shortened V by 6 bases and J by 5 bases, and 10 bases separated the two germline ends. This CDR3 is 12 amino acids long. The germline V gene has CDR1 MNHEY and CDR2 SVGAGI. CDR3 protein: CASSRPQETQYF. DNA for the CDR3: TGTGCCAGCAGCCGACCCCAGGAGACCCAGTACTTC.

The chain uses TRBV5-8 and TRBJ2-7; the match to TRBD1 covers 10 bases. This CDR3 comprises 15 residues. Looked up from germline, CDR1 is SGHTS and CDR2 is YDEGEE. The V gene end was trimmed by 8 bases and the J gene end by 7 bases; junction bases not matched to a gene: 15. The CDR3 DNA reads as TGTGCCAGTACGACAGGGGGCTTCGGGCGATGGGAGCAGTACTTC. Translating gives CASTTGGFGRWEQYF.

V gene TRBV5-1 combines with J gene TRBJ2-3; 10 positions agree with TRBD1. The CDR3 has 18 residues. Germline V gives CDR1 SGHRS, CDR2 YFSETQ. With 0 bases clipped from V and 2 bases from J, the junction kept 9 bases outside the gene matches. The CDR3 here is CASSLAGGTGESTDTQYF. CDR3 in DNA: TGCGCCAGCAGCTTGGCTGGGGGGACAGGGGAATCCACAGATACGCAGTATTTT.

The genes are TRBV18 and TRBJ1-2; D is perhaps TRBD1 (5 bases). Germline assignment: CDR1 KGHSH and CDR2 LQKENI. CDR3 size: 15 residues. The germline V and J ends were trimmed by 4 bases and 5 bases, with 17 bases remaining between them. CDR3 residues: CASSLSRGGAYGYTF. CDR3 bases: TGTGCCAGCTCACTCTCCCGGGGGGGAGCGTATGGCTACACCTTC.

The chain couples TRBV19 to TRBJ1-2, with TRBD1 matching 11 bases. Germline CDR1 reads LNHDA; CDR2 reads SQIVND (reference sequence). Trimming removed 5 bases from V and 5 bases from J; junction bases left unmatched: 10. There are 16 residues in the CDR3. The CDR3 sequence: CASSFRDRGGKYGYTF. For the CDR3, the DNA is TGTGCCAGTAGTTTCCGGGACAGGGGGGGAAAATATGGCTACACCTTC.

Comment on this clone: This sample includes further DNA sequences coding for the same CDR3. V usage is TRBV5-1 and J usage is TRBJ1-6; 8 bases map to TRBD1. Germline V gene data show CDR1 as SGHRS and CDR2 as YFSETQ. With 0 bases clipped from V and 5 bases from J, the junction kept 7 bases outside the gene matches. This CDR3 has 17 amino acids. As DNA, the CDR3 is TGCGCCAGCAGCTTGGCCGGGACAGGAGGAAATAATTCACCCCTCCACTTT. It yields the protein CASSLAGTGGNNSPLHF.

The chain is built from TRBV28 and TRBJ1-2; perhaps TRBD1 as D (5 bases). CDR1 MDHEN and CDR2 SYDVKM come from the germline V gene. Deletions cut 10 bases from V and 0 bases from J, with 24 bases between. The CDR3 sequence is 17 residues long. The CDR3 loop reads CATRGGTAGESNYGYTF. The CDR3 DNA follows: TGTGCCACGCGGGGGGGGACCGCTGGGGAATCTAACTATGGCTACACCTTC.

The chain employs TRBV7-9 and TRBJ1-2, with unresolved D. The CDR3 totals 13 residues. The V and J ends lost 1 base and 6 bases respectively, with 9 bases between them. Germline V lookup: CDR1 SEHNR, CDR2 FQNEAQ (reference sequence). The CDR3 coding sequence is TGTGCCAGCAGCTTAGTTCCATCGGATGGCTACACCTTC. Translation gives CASSLVPSDGYTF.

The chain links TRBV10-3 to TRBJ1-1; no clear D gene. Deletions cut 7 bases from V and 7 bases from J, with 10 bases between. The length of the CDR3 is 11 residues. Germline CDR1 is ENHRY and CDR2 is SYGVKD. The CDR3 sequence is CAIKRANEAFF. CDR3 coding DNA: TGTGCCATCAAAAGGGCTAATGAAGCTTTCTTT.

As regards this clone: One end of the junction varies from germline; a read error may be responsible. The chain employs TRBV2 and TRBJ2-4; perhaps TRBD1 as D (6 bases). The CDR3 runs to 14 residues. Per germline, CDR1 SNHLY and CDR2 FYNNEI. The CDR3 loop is CASSRQAQIPFYNF. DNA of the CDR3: TGTGCCAGCAGTCGACAGGCCCAGATACCATTTTATAACTTC.

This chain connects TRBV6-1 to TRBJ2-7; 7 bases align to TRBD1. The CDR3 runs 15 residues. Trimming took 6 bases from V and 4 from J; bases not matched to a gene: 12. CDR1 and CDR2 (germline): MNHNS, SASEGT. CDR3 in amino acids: CASSLKWTGDYEQYF. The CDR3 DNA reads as TGTGCCAGCAGCTTAAAATGGACAGGAGATTACGAGCAGTACTTC.